Below, one T cell receptor (beta chain) is given with its context. As yet, its antigen is unknown. Germline trimming cut 2 bases from V and 1 base from J; bases unmatched to any gene: 8. Germline V CDR1 and CDR2: MNHEY, SVGAGI. CDR3 length: 16 residues. This entry is derived from a study of Tregs in tolerant kidney transplant recipients. Study summary: CD4+CD25+CD127- cells came from approximately three-day belatacept mixed lymphocyte reactions, some with roughly 5-day graft donor restimulation. Study outcomes and limitations: Activated donor B cell expansion appeared to reveal the most relevant donor-specific TCRbeta repertoire.

The method was immunoSEQ multiplex PCR; TCRdb's version includes in-frame clones alone and lacks a portion of them. The sample has just under 20,000 clones; under 70% are singletons. The receptor was isolated from a human donor in good health. Input material: Tregs from blood cultured with allogeneic cells. This chain links TRBV6-5 with TRBJ2-7; 7 bases fit TRBD1. CDR3: CASSYRGQALSYEQYF. Here the CDR3 DNA reads TGTGCCAGCAGTTACCGTGGACAGGCCCTATCCTACGAGCAGTACTTC.